The clone carrying this T cell receptor beta chain was recorded only once. Its specificity is not known. CDR1 is MNHEY, CDR2 SVGAGI, per germline. The CDR3 covers 14 residues. The V end lost 0 bases, the J end lost 1 base, and 7 bases lay between the germline ends. The sample is drawn from a study of cytomegalovirus exposure and HLA in healthy donors. Looking at the study overall: From HLA-typed donors, an early data release held 70 million to 95 million unique TCRs. General study results and limits: For cytomegalovirus status, the classifier reportedly gave diagnoses with high specificity and sensitivity.

The primer mix had 60 Vbeta and 13 Jbeta primers. In the authors' methods: The count from a later analysis was tens of millions of unique TCR beta chains, 9.5 million to 11 million of them shared. Method: immunoSEQ multiplex PCR; TCRdb's copy keeps in-frame clones and lacks some. The DNA was the basis for D and trimming; V, J and clone size are from that table. The repertoire consists of more than 150,000 clones, with 76% occurring once and the leading ten covering 2% to 3%. Sequenced sample: PBMCs. The receptor comes from a woman aged 25-40 years in good health and CMV-seropositive. The J gene is TRBJ2-7, the V gene TRBV6-5; D possibly corresponds to TRBD2 (5 bases). The CDR3 DNA reads TGTGCCAGCAGTTACTCAGAGGGTTCCTACGAGCAGTACTTC. Encoded protein: CASSYSEGSYEQYF.